The table lists the clone carrying this T cell receptor beta chain with many counts. Its matching antigen is unknown. The junction had 6 bases not matched to a gene; V was cut back by 7 bases and J by 11 bases. Germline lookup yields CDR1 MDHEN and CDR2 SYDVKM. This CDR3 has 14 residues. The repertoire was sequenced with immunoSEQ multiplex PCR; TCRdb's copy has only in-frame clones and lacks some. The sample presents 40,000 to 55,000 clones, none singletons. These data belong to a study of T cells after posttransplantation cyclophosphamide. Study-wide findings and caveats: Blood and skin or GI T cell repertoires showed limited TRB overlap. After PTCy, TRB diversity resembled that of CNI/methotrexate controls.

The chain links TRBV28 to TRBJ2-2; 14 bases fit TRBD2. This clonotype originated in a man between 35 and 55 years old in good health, CMV-negative, and a related stem cell transplant donor. The specimen was PBMCs. The CDR3 nucleotides read TGTGCCAGCATTAATGGACTAGCGGGAGGAGAGCTGTTTTTT. Its protein is CASINGLAGGELFF.